Given below is one TCR beta chain in context. The assay was immunoSEQ multiplex PCR, and TCRdb's table has in-frame clones only and misses some. Of some 64,000 clones listed, around 95% are singletons. Surgery cases with the highest brain T cell transcript signatures were chosen for sequencing. At least one anti-epileptic drug was given before surgery. These data are taken from a study of brain T cells in children with intractable seizures. The CDR3 is 15 residues long. Looked up from germline, CDR1 is MNHEY and CDR2 is SVGAGI. V dropped 6 bases and J dropped 5 bases, with 19 bases sitting between them.

This clonotype was obtained from a boy under three years old with focal cortical dysplasia and intractable seizures. Source: peripheral blood, taken at surgery. This rearrangement joins TRBV6-5 to TRBJ2-5, with D possibly matching TRBD2 (5 bases). The CDR3 spells CASSRDYQIPETQYF. The CDR3 region has the DNA TGTGCCAGCAGCCGCGACTACCAAATACCGGAGACCCAGTACTTC.